Following are 27 T cell receptor beta chains from one sample sequenced in a study of blood T cell repertoires in COVID-19. The method was immunoSEQ multiplex PCR; TCRdb's version includes in-frame clones alone and lacks a portion of them. The sample carries more than 150,000 clones, approximately 80% recorded once. The sequencing input was peripheral blood. The receptors originated from a woman older than 75 with COVID-19, enrolled during active disease.

CDR3 sequence reads: CASSRQGAGNTEAFF. The CDR3 DNA sequence: TGTGCCAGCAGCCGACAGGGGGCAGGGAACACTGAAGCTTTCTTT. The chain employs TRBV27 and TRBJ1-1; TRBD1 matches 10 bases. The CDR3 is made up of 15 amino acids. Per germline, CDR1 MNHEY and CDR2 SMNVEV (reference sequence). The J segment lost 1 base and the V segment lost 6 bases, leaving 5 bases of the junction unmatched.

The chain carries TRBV6-6 and TRBJ2-7; TRBD1 matches at 7 bases. Germline V gene sequence: CDR1 MNHNY, CDR2 SVGAGI (reference sequence). The J segment lost 3 bases and the V segment lost 5 bases, leaving 22 bases of the junction unmatched. The CDR3 contains 19 residues. The CDR3 spells CASSPIRDRVSLRVYEQYF. The CDR3 nucleotides are TGTGCCAGCAGTCCAATCCGGGACAGAGTGTCACTGAGGGTCTACGAGCAGTACTTC.

This clone was detected a few times. J is TRBJ1-3 and V is TRBV7-9; TRBD1 matches at 7 bases. CDR1 is SEHNR, CDR2 FQNEAQ, per germline (reference sequence). The CDR3 runs to 13 residues. V shed 4 bases, J shed 4 bases, and the junction held 1 base outside the gene matches. The CDR3 here is CASSWDRGNTIYF. The CDR3 DNA is TGTGCCAGCAGCTGGGACAGAGGAAACACCATATATTTT.

The V and J genes are TRBV6-5 and TRBJ1-4; D is possibly TRBD1 (5 bases). Germline-derived CDR1 and CDR2 are MNHEY and SVGAGI. Trimming removed 0 bases from V and 8 bases from J, with 16 bases in between. The CDR3 contains 16 residues. In DNA, the CDR3 is TGTGCCAGCAGTTACTCGAGATCCGGGGGTCGGGAAAAACTGTTTTTT. Amino acid sequence: CASSYSRSGGREKLFF.

The chain carries TRBV2 and TRBJ1-5, with a possible D match to TRBD1 (6 bases). CDR1 is SNHLY, CDR2 FYNNEI, per germline. This CDR3 contains 16 residues. V lost 8 bases and J 4 bases, leaving 21 bases between the germline ends. DNA for the CDR3: TGTGCCAGCGCCCCGATTACGACAGGACCAAATCAGCCCCAGCATTTT. This gives the protein CASAPITTGPNQPQHF.

V and J are TRBV7-2 and TRBJ1-4; the D gene is possibly TRBD1 (6 bases). Trimming shortened V by 1 base and J by 7 bases, and 10 bases separated the two germline ends. From germline, CDR1 is SGHTA and CDR2 FQGNSA. The CDR3 is 14 residues long. The CDR3 loop reads CASSLDRAGEKLFF. In nucleotides, the CDR3 is TGTGCCAGCAGCTTAGACAGGGCAGGTGAAAAACTGTTTTTT.

This rearrangement joins TRBV19 to TRBJ2-1; 11 positions agree with TRBD2. The length of the CDR3 is 15 residues. Germline CDR1 and CDR2: LNHDA and SQIVND (reference sequence). V was clipped by 4 bases and J by 6 bases; unmatched bases: 5. CDR3 loop: CASSTSGRTFNEQFF. In nucleotides, the CDR3 is TGTGCCAGTAGTACTAGCGGGAGGACCTTCAATGAGCAGTTCTTC.

V is TRBV11-2 and J is TRBJ2-7; a possible D gene is TRBD1 (5 bases). Germline CDR1 SGHAT, CDR2 FQNNGV. The CDR3 has 14 residues. V was shortened by 4 bases and J by 0 bases, with 10 bases between the two germline ends. The chain's CDR3 is CASSSNRISYEQYF. DNA of the CDR3: TGTGCCAGCAGCTCTAACAGGATCTCCTACGAGCAGTACTTC.

This rearrangement joins TRBV5-4 to TRBJ2-3, with TRBD2 identical over 9 bases. The germline CDR1 and CDR2 sequences are SGHNT and YYREEE (reference sequence). CDR3 length: 16 residues. Trimming at V came to 0 bases and at J to 5 bases, leaving 7 bases not matched to a gene. CDR3: CASSLGIAGAEDTQYF. The DNA for the CDR3 is TGTGCCAGCAGCTTGGGTATAGCGGGGGCAGAAGATACGCAGTATTTT.

The chain links TRBV5-1 to TRBJ1-6; unclear D gene. V was trimmed by 0 bases and J by 0 bases, leaving 7 bases between them. CDR3 size: 16 residues. The germline CDR1 and CDR2 sequences are SGHRS and YFSETQ. CDR3 in DNA: TGCGCCAGCAGCTTGGGGGCAGTCTCCTATAATTCACCCCTCCACTTT. It codes for CASSLGAVSYNSPLHF.

The chain joins TRBV20-1 to TRBJ1-6; D is possibly TRBD1 (6 bases). CDR3 length: 15 amino acids. The germline V and J ends were trimmed by 3 bases and 3 bases, with 12 bases remaining between them. Germline assignment: CDR1 DFQATT and CDR2 SNEGSKA (reference sequence). The CDR3 DNA sequence: TGCAGTGCTAGTTCAGGACAGTTCTATAATTCACCCCTCCACTTT. Translation: CSASSGQFYNSPLHF.

The V and J genes are TRBV6-5 and TRBJ1-2, with D perhaps matching TRBD1 (5 bases). The CDR3 sequence is 15 residues long. Between the trimmed V and J ends, which lost 4 bases and 4 bases, there was a span of 16 bases. Germline V gene lookup returns CDR1 MNHEY and CDR2 SVGAGI. CDR3 region: CASSLTLTAGYGYTF. CDR3 coding DNA: TGTGCCAGCAGTTTAACTCTGACAGCTGGCTATGGCTACACCTTC.

The V gene is TRBV4-2, the J gene TRBJ1-3; 7 nucleotides align to TRBD1. CDR3 size: 20 residues. The trim removed 0 bases at V and 0 bases at J, leaving 14 bases unmatched. From germline, CDR1 is LGHNA and CDR2 YNFKEQ. CDR3 sequence reads: CASSQDSGGGLLTSGNTIYF. The DNA for the CDR3 is TGTGCCAGCAGCCAAGATTCTGGAGGGGGCCTTCTCACCTCTGGAAACACCATATATTTT.

This chain links TRBV18 with TRBJ2-7; D is uncertain. This CDR3 contains 12 residues. V was clipped by 3 bases and J by 2 bases, with 5 bases between them. The germline V gene has CDR1 KGHSH and CDR2 LQKENI. The CDR3 loop reads CASSPDTYEQYF. The CDR3 region has the DNA TGTGCCAGCTCACCCGACACCTACGAGCAGTACTTC.

The V and J genes are TRBV7-9 and TRBJ2-5, with 10 positions matching TRBD1. Looked up from germline, CDR1 is SEHNR and CDR2 is FQNEAQ (reference sequence). The CDR3 has 16 residues. J was trimmed by 3 bases and V by 6 bases; bases with no gene match: 10. This CDR3 is CASSLRGDRGKETQYF. In DNA form, the CDR3 reads TGTGCCAGCAGTCTCAGGGGGGACAGGGGCAAAGAGACCCAGTACTTC.

The CDR3 region is CADRDRGNQPQHF. The DNA for the CDR3 is TGTGCCGACCGGGACAGGGGGAATCAGCCCCAGCATTTT. The chain joins TRBV21-1 to TRBJ1-5; the table's TRBD1 call for D was not verified on the DNA. TRBV21-1 is marked as a pseudogene. The CDR3 consists of 13 residues.

This rearrangement joins TRBV18 to TRBJ1-4; maybe TRBD1 (5 bases). The V and J ends lost 1 base and 11 bases respectively, with 20 bases between them. Germline V gene lookup returns CDR1 KGHSH and CDR2 LQKENI. This CDR3 is built from 16 residues. The CDR3 DNA follows: TGTGCCAGCTCACCACAGGACCCTGGGGCGGGAGAGAAACTGTTTTTT. It yields the protein CASSPQDPGAGEKLFF.

As to this clone: One end of the junction does not line up with germline, which may come from a read error. This chain connects TRBV2 to TRBJ1-3; tentative D call: TRBD1 (5 bases). Germline-derived CDR1 and CDR2 are SNHLY and FYNNEI. The length of the CDR3 is 16 residues. The CDR3 here is CASSGGVVGTGNTIYF. The CDR3 DNA reads TGTGCCAGCAGTGGGGGAGTGGTTGGGACTGGTAACACCATATATTTT.

This chain's CDR3 is CASSPTRQGLSEAFF. CDR3 DNA: TGTGCCAGCAGCCCAACCAGACAGGGTTTGTCTGAAGCTTTCTTT. This chain connects TRBV7-6 to TRBJ1-1; 7 bases are a match to TRBD1. The CDR3 covers 15 residues. V shed 5 bases and J 6 bases; nucleotides not matched to a gene: 12. Germline CDR1 is SGHVS and CDR2 is FNYEAQ.

V and J are TRBV19 and TRBJ2-5, with 7 bases aligning to TRBD1. Germline V CDR1 and CDR2: LNHDA, SQIVND (reference sequence). The CDR3 sequence is 13 residues long. V was pared by 5 bases and J by 5 bases, with 5 bases of the junction left unmatched. In DNA form, the CDR3 reads TGTGCCAGTAGTCTGACAGGGTGGGAGACCCAGTACTTC. It encodes CASSLTGWETQYF.

This clone was observed a single time. This chain connects TRBV5-1 to TRBJ2-2, with 10 bases matching TRBD1. CDR1 is SGHRS, CDR2 YFSETQ, per germline. Trimming removed 0 bases from V and 4 bases from J; junction bases left unmatched: 6. The CDR3 is 17 amino acids. The CDR3 DNA sequence: TGCGCCAGCAGCTTGGGACAGGGGGCATGGAGCACCGGGGAGCTGTTTTTT. Translated: CASSLGQGAWSTGELFF.

The chain uses TRBV28 and TRBJ2-3; no firm D call. The V end lost 3 bases, the J end lost 4 bases, and 17 bases lay between the germline ends. Germline-derived CDR1 and CDR2 are MDHEN and SYDVKM. This CDR3 has 16 amino acids. CDR3 sequence: CASSLLGSLSSDTQYF. CDR3 sequence (DNA): TGTGCCAGCAGTTTGCTCGGTAGCCTTTCTTCAGATACGCAGTATTTT.

The chain uses TRBV19 and TRBJ1-5; D possibly corresponds to TRBD1 (6 bases). This CDR3 comprises 15 residues. CDR1 LNHDA and CDR2 SQIVND come from the germline V gene (reference sequence). Trimming pared 2 bases from V and 11 bases from J, leaving 19 bases between. CDR3 nucleotides: TGTGCCAGTAGTATAAACCGGGACATGGGCTTTTCCCAGCATTTT. Protein sequence: CASSINRDMGFSQHF.

The chain combines TRBV28 with TRBJ1-5, with TRBD1 matching over 8 bases. Unmatched junction bases numbered 7, after V lost 5 bases and J lost 4 bases. Germline values: CDR1 MDHEN, CDR2 SYDVKM. The CDR3 totals 15 residues. The CDR3 spells CASSLLRDRNQPQHF. The CDR3 region has the DNA TGTGCCAGCAGTCTTCTTAGGGACAGGAATCAGCCCCAGCATTTT.

The chain carries TRBV5-1 and TRBJ2-7, with 8 bases that match TRBD1. The J segment lost 3 bases and the V segment lost 5 bases, leaving 7 bases of the junction unmatched. The CDR3 is 14 residues long. Germline V gene lookup returns CDR1 SGHRS and CDR2 YFSETQ. This chain's CDR3 is CASSPSGQVYEQYF. CDR3 coding DNA: TGCGCCAGCAGTCCCTCGGGACAGGTCTACGAGCAGTACTTC.

The chain recombines TRBV28 with TRBJ1-2; 9 positions match TRBD1. The length of the CDR3 is 13 residues. The V and J ends lost 6 bases and 14 bases, in that order; junction bases with no gene match: 13. In germline, CDR1 is MDHEN, CDR2 SYDVKM. In DNA, the CDR3 is TGTGCCAGCAGCCGGACCGGGACAGGGACTCCAACCTTC. It is translated as CASSRTGTGTPTF.

The chain recombines TRBV30 with TRBJ2-7; D is possibly TRBD2 (5 bases). The V and J ends lost 2 bases and 3 bases respectively, with 14 bases between them. CDR1 is GTSNPN and CDR2 is SVGIG in the germline V gene (reference sequence). The CDR3 is 14 residues long. The CDR3 here is CAWSPGRVGYEQYF. The CDR3 region has the DNA TGTGCCTGGAGTCCGGGAAGAGTTGGCTACGAGCAGTACTTC.